This entry lists 18 T cell receptor beta chains sequenced from one sample in a study of T cell responses to AZD1222 COVID-19 vaccine. TCRdb's copy holds only in-frame clones and misses some; the assay was immunoSEQ multiplex PCR. The sample has fewer than 200,000 clones, almost 95% seen once. Sequenced material: peripheral blood, taken on day 0 of AZD1222 vaccination. Receptors originate from an adult in good health.

The chain combines TRBV15 with TRBJ1-5; 9 nucleotides line up with TRBD1. The length of the CDR3 is 14 residues. Germline V gives CDR1 LNHNV, CDR2 YYDKDF (reference sequence). The ends lost 4 bases at V and 6 bases at J; junction bases unmatched: 4. The DNA of the CDR3 is TGTGCCACCAGCAAGGGACAGGGAGGTCAGCCCCAGCATTTT. Its protein is CATSKGQGGQPQHF.

Comments on this clone: The junction departs from germline at one end; a sequencing error may be responsible. This chain joins TRBV14 and TRBJ1-1; D gene ambiguous. The CDR3 runs to 13 residues. Germline V CDR1 and CDR2: SGHDN, FVKESK. For the CDR3, the DNA is TGTGCCAGCAGCTACCGTCTGAACGCTGAAGCTTTCTTT. This codes for CASSYRLNAEAFF. Based on the CDR3 plus reference TRBV14 and TRBJ1-1, the full variable domain is EAGVTQFPSHSVIEKGQTVTLRCDPISGHDNLYWYRRVMGKEIKFLLHFVKESKQDESGMPNNRFLAERTGGTYSTLKVQPAELEDSGVYFCASSYRLNAEAFFGQGTRLTVV.

The chain is built from TRBV5-1 and TRBJ2-3, with D perhaps TRBD2 (6 bases). The ends were cut back, 4 bases at V and 2 bases at J, with 14 bases in the middle. Germline CDR1 is SGHRS and CDR2 is YFSETQ. CDR3 length equals 15 residues. CDR3 DNA: TGCGCCAGCAGCCCCGGAGTAGCGGTCACAGATACGCAGTATTTT. It yields the protein CASSPGVAVTDTQYF.

The chain combines TRBV7-6 with TRBJ2-1; D not resolved. Trimming took 5 bases from V and 8 from J, leaving 10 bases between them. The CDR3 consists of 12 residues. CDR1 and CDR2 from the germline V gene are SGHVS and FNYEAQ. In DNA, the CDR3 is TGTGCCAGCAGCCCGGACCGTTATGAGCAGTTCTTC. Protein: CASSPDRYEQFF.

The J gene is TRBJ2-2, the V gene TRBV5-1, with D hard to call. Germline CDR1 and CDR2: SGHRS and YFSETQ. This CDR3 is 16 amino acids long. V was clipped by 3 bases and J by 2 bases, with 14 bases between them. CDR3 nucleotides: TGCGCCAGCAGCTCGCAACCGGTTACCAACACCGGGGAGCTGTTTTTT. Translated: CASSSQPVTNTGELFF.

The chain carries TRBV28 and TRBJ2-5, with D tentatively TRBD1 (5 bases). Trimming took 4 bases from V and 5 from J, leaving 11 bases between them. CDR3 length equals 13 residues. Germline lookup yields CDR1 MDHEN and CDR2 SYDVKM. The CDR3 region has the DNA TGTGCCAGCAGTTCAGGGCGTCTCGAGACCCAGTACTTC. Translation gives CASSSGRLETQYF.

CDR3: CASILTGLGNYGYTF. DNA for the CDR3: TGTGCCAGCATTCTGACAGGGCTCGGGAACTATGGCTACACCTTC. The chain employs TRBV6-5 and TRBJ1-2; TRBD1 matches 7 bases. The CDR3 runs to 15 residues. Germline-derived CDR1 and CDR2 are MNHEY and SVGAGI. Germline trimming cut 7 bases from V and 2 bases from J; bases unmatched to any gene: 10.

This rearrangement joins TRBV9 to TRBJ1-4, with 9 positions matching TRBD1. This CDR3 is built from 16 residues. The germline V gene encodes CDR1 SGDLS and CDR2 YYNGEE. Trimming cost V 3 bases and J 7 bases; bases outside gene matches: 10. CDR3 sequence (DNA): TGTGCCAGCAGCGCCCCCTTGGACAGGGGTGGTGAAAAACTGTTTTTT. Translation gives CASSAPLDRGGEKLFF.

The chain employs TRBV27 and TRBJ1-2; 7 bases fit TRBD1. The germline V gene has CDR1 MNHEY and CDR2 SMNVEV (reference sequence). This CDR3 contains 14 residues. J gave up 4 bases and V 5 bases, and 7 bases lay outside the gene matches. Here the CDR3 DNA reads TGTGCCAGCAGTGGTACAGGGGAAGCCTATGGCTACACCTTC. Protein: CASSGTGEAYGYTF.

This clone occurred a few times. The chain carries TRBV28 and TRBJ2-5; TRBD2 agrees at 10 bases. This CDR3 spans 14 amino acids. Per germline, CDR1 MDHEN and CDR2 SYDVKM. Trimming at V came to 11 bases and at J to 2 bases, leaving 8 bases not matched to a gene. The CDR3 DNA is TGTGCCGCCGTTAGCGGGGGGATTCAAGAGACCCAGTACTTC. Its translation is CAAVSGGIQETQYF.

V and J are TRBV10-3 and TRBJ2-3; D uncertain. Per the germline V gene, CDR1 is ENHRY and CDR2 is SYGVKD. CDR3 length: 10 amino acids. V was clipped by 10 bases and J by 6 bases, with 8 bases between them. In DNA, the CDR3 is TGTGCCAATTATGGGGATACGCAGTATTTT. Encoded protein: CANYGDTQYF.

This rearrangement joins TRBV4-3 to TRBJ2-2; a possible D gene is TRBD2 (5 bases). Trimming removed 0 bases at V and 6 bases at J, with 14 bases between. Germline lookup yields CDR1 LGHNA and CDR2 YSLEER. There are 16 residues in the CDR3. Written as DNA, the CDR3 is TGCGCCAGCAGCCAAGATGGACGGGGAAGGTCCGGGGAGCTGTTTTTT. This codes for CASSQDGRGRSGELFF.

V and J are TRBV7-3 and TRBJ1-1, with D perhaps matching TRBD1 (5 bases). Germline V gene sequence: CDR1 SGHTA, CDR2 FQGTGA. CDR3 length: 15 residues. Trimming pared 5 bases from V and 4 bases from J, leaving 17 bases between. Written as DNA, the CDR3 is TGTGCCAGCAGCCCAAGTACAGGACTGGGCACTGAAGCTTTCTTT. It translates to CASSPSTGLGTEAFF.

This sequence joins TRBV6-5 and TRBJ1-6; no clear D gene. The germline gives CDR1 MNHEY, CDR2 SVGAGI. The CDR3 extends over 10 amino acids. The ends were cut back, 6 bases at V and 9 bases at J, with 3 bases in the middle. Here the CDR3 reads CASSSSPLHF. As DNA, the CDR3 is TGTGCCAGCAGCAGTTCACCCCTCCACTTT.

This rearrangement joins TRBV7-2 to TRBJ1-5; 9 bases fit TRBD1. Trimming at V came to 5 bases and at J to 5 bases, leaving 7 bases not matched to a gene. Germline V lookup: CDR1 SGHTA, CDR2 FQGNSA. The CDR3 spans 15 residues. The CDR3, as DNA: TGTGCCAGCAGCCTGGGGACAGGGTCTTATCAGCCCCAGCATTTT. Its translation: CASSLGTGSYQPQHF.

J is TRBJ2-7 and V is TRBV5-1; a possible D gene is TRBD2 (6 bases). Germline V CDR1 and CDR2: SGHRS, YFSETQ. V was pared by 4 bases and J by 1 base, with 15 bases between. This CDR3 has 15 amino acids. CDR3 coding DNA: TGCGCCAGCAGCCCGGGGGTAGGTGGGTCCTACGAGCAGTACTTC. Protein sequence: CASSPGVGGSYEQYF.

The chain is built from TRBV10-1 and TRBJ2-3, with D tentatively TRBD1 or TRBD2 (6 bases each). The germline V gene encodes CDR1 WNHNN and CDR2 SYGVQD (reference sequence). CDR3 size: 18 residues. The V end lost 7 bases, the J end lost 0 bases, and 23 bases lay between the germline ends. CDR3 residues: CASTSGGNSPSSTDTQYF. DNA for the CDR3: TGCGCCAGCACCTCCGGGGGCAATTCGCCCTCTAGCACAGATACGCAGTATTTT.

The rearrangement joins TRBV7-2 to TRBJ1-6; D uncertain. Germline V gene sequence: CDR1 SGHTA, CDR2 FQGNSA. Trimming removed 1 base from V and 0 bases from J, with 7 bases in between. This CDR3 contains 16 residues. As DNA, the CDR3 is TGTGCCAGCAGCTTAGAGATTAGCTCCTATAATTCACCCCTCCACTTT. It specifies CASSLEISSYNSPLHF. Based on the CDR3 plus reference TRBV7-2 and TRBJ1-6, the full variable domain is GAGVSQSPSNKVTEKGKDVELRCDPISGHTALYWYRQSLGQGLEFLIYFQGNSAPDKSGLPSDRFSAERTGGSVSTLTIQRTQQEDSAVYLCASSLEISSYNSPLHFGNGTRLTVT.